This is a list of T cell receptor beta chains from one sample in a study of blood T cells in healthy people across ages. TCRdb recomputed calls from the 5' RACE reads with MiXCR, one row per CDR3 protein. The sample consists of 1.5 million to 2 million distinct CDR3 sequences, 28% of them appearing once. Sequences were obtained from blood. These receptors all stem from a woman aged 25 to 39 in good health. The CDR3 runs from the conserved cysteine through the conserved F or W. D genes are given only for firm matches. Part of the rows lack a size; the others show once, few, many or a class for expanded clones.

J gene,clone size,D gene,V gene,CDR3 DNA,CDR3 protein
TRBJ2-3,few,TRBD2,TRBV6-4,TGTGCCAGCAGTGGACTAGCGGACGACACGCAGTATTTT,CASSGLADDTQYF
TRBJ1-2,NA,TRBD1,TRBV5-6,TGTGCCAGCAGTTTGCTATCACAGGGGAGGCACTATGGCTACACCTTC,CASSLLSQGRHYGYTF
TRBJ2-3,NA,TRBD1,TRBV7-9,TGTGCCAGCAGCAGTACAGGGGAAAGCACAGATACGCAGTATTTT,CASSSTGESTDTQYF
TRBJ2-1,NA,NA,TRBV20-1,TGCAGTGCTGGAGTTCTGAGGGAGACCCAGTTCTTC,CSAGVLRETQFF
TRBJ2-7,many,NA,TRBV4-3,TGCGCCAGCAGCCAAGATAGGGCAGGGTACGAGCAGTACTTC,CASSQDRAGYEQYF
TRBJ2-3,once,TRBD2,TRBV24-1,TGTGCCACCAGTGACCGGGGGGGCCCCACAGATACGCAGTATTTT,CATSDRGGPTDTQYF
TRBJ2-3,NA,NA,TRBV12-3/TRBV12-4,TGTGCCAGCAGTTTAGGGGGGCACCGGGATACGCAGTATTTT,CASSLGGHRDTQYF
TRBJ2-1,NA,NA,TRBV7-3,TGTGCCAGCAGCTTAAGAAACCGCCTAGAATCTTACAATGAGCAGTTCTTC,CASSLRNRLESYNEQFF
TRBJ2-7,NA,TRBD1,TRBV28,TGTGCCAGCTACGGGACAGGGAAAAACTACGAGCAGTACTTC,CASYGTGKNYEQYF
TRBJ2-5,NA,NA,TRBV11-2,TGTGCCAGCAGCACTACCGGACTCTGGAATGAGCAGTACTTC,CASSTTGLWNEQYF
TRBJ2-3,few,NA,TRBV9,TGTGCCAGCAATTGGCGGGAAGTCACAGATACGCAGTATTTT,CASNWREVTDTQYF
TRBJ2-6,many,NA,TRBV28,TGTGCCAGCAACGAGGCTACTGGGGCCAACGTCCTGACTTTC,CASNEATGANVLTF
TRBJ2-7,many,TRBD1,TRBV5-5,TGCGCCAGCAGCCTTGAGACAGGGTACTACGAGCAGTACTTC,CASSLETGYYEQYF
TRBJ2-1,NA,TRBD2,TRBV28,TGTGCCAGCAGTTTAAGGACTAGCCCCACCAATGAGCAGTTCTTC,CASSLRTSPTNEQFF